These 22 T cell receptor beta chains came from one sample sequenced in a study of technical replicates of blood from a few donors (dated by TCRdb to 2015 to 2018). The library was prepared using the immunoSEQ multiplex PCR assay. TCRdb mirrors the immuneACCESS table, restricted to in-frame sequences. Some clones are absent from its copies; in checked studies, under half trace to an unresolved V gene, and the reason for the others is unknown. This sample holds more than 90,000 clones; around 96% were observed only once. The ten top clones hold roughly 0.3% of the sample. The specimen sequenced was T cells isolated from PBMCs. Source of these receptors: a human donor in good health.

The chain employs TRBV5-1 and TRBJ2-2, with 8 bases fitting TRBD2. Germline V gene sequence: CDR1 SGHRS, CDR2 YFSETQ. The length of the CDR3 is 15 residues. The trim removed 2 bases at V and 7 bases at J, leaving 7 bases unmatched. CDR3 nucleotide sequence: TGCGCCAGCAGCTTCCAGCGGGAGAGGAACGGGGAGCTGTTTTTT. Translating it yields CASSFQRERNGELFF.

CDR3 sequence: CASSHSRLAGPPTDTQYF. The CDR3 DNA follows: TGTGCCAGCAGCCACTCCCGACTCGCTGGTCCCCCCACAGATACGCAGTATTTT. V gene TRBV7-6 combines with J gene TRBJ2-3; D gene ambiguous. The V gene's germline CDR1 is SGHVS and CDR2 FNYEAQ. V was cut by 5 bases and J by 2 bases, with 23 bases left in between. The CDR3 is made up of 18 amino acids.

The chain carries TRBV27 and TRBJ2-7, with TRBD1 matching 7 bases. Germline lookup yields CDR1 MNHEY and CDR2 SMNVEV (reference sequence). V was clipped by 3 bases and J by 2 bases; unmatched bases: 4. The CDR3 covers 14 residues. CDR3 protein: CASSFRDRTYEQYF. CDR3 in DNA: TGTGCCAGCAGTTTCCGGGACAGAACCTACGAGCAGTACTTC.

The CDR3 spells CASAVTEASYEQYF. CDR3 nucleotides: TGTGCTAGTGCCGTGACGGAGGCCTCCTACGAGCAGTACTTC. The rearrangement joins TRBV12-5 to TRBJ2-7; TRBD2 might be the D (5 bases). Germline CDR1 LGHNT, CDR2 FRNRAP. The CDR3 loop spans 14 amino acids. Trimming cost V 7 bases and J 0 bases, with 13 bases left between them.

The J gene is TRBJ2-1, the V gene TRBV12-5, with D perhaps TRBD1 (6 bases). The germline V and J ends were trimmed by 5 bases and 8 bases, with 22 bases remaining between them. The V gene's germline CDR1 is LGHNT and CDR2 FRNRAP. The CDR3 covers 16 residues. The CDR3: CASGPEGERPPYEQFF. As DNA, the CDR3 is TGTGCTAGTGGTCCCGAGGGGGAGAGGCCACCCTATGAGCAGTTCTTC.

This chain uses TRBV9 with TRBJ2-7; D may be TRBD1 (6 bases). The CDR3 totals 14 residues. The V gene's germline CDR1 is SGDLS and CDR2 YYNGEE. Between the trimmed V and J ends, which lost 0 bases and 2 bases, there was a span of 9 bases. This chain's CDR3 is CASSVGRGPYEQYF. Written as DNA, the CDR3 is TGTGCCAGCAGCGTAGGCAGGGGCCCCTACGAGCAGTACTTC. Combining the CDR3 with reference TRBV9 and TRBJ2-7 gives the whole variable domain DSGVTQTPKHLITATGQRVTLRCSPRSGDLSVYWYQQSLDQGLQFLIQYYNGEERAKGNILERFSAQQFPDLHSELNLSSLELGDSALYFCASSVGRGPYEQYFGPGTRLTVT.

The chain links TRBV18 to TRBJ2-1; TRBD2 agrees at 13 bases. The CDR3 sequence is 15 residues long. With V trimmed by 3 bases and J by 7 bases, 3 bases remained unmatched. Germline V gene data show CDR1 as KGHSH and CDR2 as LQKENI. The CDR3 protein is CASSPGTSGMNEQFF. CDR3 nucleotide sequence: TGTGCCAGCTCACCGGGGACTAGCGGGATGAATGAGCAGTTCTTC. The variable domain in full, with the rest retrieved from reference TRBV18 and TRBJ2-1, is NAGVMQNPRHLVRRRGQEARLRCSPMKGHSHVYWYRQLPEEGLKFMVYLQKENIIDESGMPKERFSAEFPKEGPSILRIQQVVRGDSAAYFCASSPGTSGMNEQFFGPGTRLTVL.

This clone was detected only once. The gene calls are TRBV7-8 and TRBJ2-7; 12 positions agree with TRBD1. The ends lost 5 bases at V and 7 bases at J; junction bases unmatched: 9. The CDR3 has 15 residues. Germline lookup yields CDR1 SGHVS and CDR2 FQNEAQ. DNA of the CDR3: TGTGCCAGCAGCCTGGGGACAGGGGGCGCGGGGGAGCAGTACTTC. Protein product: CASSLGTGGAGEQYF.

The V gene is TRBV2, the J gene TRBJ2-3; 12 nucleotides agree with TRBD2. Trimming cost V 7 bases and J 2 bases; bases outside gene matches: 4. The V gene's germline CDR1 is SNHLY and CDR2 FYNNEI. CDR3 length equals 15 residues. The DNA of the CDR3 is TGTGCCAGCACACTAGCGGGAGGAATCACAGATACGCAGTATTTT. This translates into CASTLAGGITDTQYF.

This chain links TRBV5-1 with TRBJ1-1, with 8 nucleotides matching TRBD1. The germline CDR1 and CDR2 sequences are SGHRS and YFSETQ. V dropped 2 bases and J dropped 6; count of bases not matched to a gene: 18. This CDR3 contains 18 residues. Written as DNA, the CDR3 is TGCGCCAGCAGCTTTAGAACGCCGGGACAGGATTCCCAAGCTGAAGCTTTCTTT. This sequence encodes CASSFRTPGQDSQAEAFF.

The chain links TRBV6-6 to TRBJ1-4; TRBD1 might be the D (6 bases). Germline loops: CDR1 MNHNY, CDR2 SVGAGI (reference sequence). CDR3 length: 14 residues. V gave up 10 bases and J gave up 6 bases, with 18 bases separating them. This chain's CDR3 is CATTSGQPYEKLFF. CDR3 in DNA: TGTGCCACCACCTCAGGACAGCCCTATGAAAAACTGTTTTTT.

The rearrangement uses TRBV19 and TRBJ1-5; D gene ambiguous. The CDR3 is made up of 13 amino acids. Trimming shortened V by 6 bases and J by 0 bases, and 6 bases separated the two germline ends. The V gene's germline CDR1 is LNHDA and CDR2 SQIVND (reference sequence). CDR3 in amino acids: CASSAVSNQPQHF. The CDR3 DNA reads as TGTGCCAGTAGCGCAGTTAGCAATCAGCCCCAGCATTTT. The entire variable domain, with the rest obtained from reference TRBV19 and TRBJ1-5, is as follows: DGGITQSPKYLFRKEGQNVTLSCEQNLNHDAMYWYRQDPGQGLRLIYYSQIVNDFQKGDIAEGYSVSREKKESFPLTVTSAQKNPTAFYLCASSAVSNQPQHFGDGTRLSIL.

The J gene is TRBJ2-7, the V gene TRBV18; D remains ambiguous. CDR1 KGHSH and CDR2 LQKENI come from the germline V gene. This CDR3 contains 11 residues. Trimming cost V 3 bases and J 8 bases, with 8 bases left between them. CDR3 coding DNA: TGTGCCAGCTCACCGTCTATCCAGCAGTACTTC. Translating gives CASSPSIQQYF.

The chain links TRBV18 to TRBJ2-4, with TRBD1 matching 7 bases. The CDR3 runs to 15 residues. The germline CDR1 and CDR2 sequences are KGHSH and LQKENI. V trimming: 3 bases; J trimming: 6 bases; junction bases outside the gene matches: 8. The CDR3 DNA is TGTGCCAGCTCACCTCCCGTCACAGGGGCAAACATTCAGTACTTC. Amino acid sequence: CASSPPVTGANIQYF.

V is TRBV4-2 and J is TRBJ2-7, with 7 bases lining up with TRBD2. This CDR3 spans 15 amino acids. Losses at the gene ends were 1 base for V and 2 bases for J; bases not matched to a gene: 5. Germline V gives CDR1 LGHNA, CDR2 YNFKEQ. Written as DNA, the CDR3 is TGTGCCAGCAGCCAAGGGGCGGGAGAGGCCTACGAGCAGTACTTC. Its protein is CASSQGAGEAYEQYF.

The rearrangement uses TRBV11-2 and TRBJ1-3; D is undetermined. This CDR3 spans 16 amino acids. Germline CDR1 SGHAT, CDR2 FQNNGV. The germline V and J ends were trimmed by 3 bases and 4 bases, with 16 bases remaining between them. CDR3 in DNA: TGTGCCAGCAGCTTCTTCCCGGGAACGGGAGGAAACACCATATATTTT. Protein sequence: CASSFFPGTGGNTIYF.

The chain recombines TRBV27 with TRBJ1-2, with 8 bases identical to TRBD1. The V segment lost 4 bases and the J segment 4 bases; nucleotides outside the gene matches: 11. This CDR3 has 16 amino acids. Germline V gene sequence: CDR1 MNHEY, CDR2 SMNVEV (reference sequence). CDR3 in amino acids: CASSSGTGEGLYGYTF. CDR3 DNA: TGTGCCAGCAGTTCCGGGACAGGCGAGGGCCTCTATGGCTACACCTTC.

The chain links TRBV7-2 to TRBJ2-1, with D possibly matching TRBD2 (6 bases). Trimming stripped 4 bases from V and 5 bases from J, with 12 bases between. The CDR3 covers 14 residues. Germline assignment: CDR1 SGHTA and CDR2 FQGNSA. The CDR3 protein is CASSSGDWHNEQFF. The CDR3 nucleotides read TGTGCCAGCAGCTCGGGGGACTGGCACAATGAGCAGTTCTTC.

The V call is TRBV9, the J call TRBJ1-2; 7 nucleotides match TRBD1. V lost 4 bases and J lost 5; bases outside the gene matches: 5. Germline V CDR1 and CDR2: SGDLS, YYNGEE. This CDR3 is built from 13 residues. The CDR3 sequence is CASSPQGVYGYTF. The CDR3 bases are TGTGCCAGCAGCCCCCAGGGGGTTTATGGCTACACCTTC.

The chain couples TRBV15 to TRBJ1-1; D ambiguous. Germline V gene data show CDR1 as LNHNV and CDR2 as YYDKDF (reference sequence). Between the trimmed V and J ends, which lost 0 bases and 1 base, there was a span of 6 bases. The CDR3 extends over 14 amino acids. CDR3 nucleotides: TGTGCCACCAGCAGAGATGGCGGGAACACTGAAGCTTTCTTT. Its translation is CATSRDGGNTEAFF.

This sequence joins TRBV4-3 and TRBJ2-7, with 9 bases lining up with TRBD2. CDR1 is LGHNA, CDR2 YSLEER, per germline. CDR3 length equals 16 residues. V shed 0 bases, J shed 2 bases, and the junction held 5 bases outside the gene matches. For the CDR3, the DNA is TGCGCCAGCAGCCAAGATAGGGCGGGAGGGCCCTACGAGCAGTACTTC. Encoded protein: CASSQDRAGGPYEQYF.

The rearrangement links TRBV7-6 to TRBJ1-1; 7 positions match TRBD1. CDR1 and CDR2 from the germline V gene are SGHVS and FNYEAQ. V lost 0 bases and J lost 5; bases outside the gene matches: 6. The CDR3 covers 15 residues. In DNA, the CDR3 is TGTGCCAGCAGCTTAGCTACAGGGGCGAGGACTGAAGCTTTCTTT. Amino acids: CASSLATGARTEAFF.